This T cell receptor beta chain comes out of a study of B cell selection in AIRE deficiency. Study-wide findings and caveats: Shared Treg sequences were biased toward short CDR3s with few non-templated nucleotide insertions.

This clone was detected only a few times. No antigen is known for it. Clones were sequenced by immunoSEQ multiplex PCR, and TCRdb holds only the in-frame ones, with some missing. The table has 20,000 to 25,000 clones, 94% seen once. Trimming left V 8 bases short and J 12 bases short, with 14 bases between. This CDR3 has 10 amino acids. Germline CDR1 is MDHEN and CDR2 is SYDVKM. Sorted regulatory T cells were CD4-positive, CD25-high and CD127-low or negative. The sequencing input was Tregs sorted from PBMCs. V gene TRBV28 combines with J gene TRBJ2-7; D possibly matches TRBD1 or TRBD2 (5 bases each). The TCR originated in a human donor with AIRE deficiency. The CDR3 nucleotides are TGTGCCAGCGGACATCGGGGTGCGTACTTC. The encoded protein is CASGHRGAYF.